Below, 20 T cell receptor beta chains from the same sample are listed, as sequenced in a study of T cell responses to AZD1222 COVID-19 vaccine. Some clones are missing from TCRdb's copy, which holds only in-frame ones; the method was immunoSEQ multiplex PCR. The sample includes around 170,000 clones, about 90% of them seen just once. The source was peripheral blood, collected 28 days after the second AZD1222 dose. All receptors come from an adult who received the AZD1222 COVID-19 vaccine.

The V gene is TRBV4-2, the J gene TRBJ1-1, with D unclear. Germline V lookup: CDR1 LGHNA, CDR2 YNFKEQ. The CDR3 loop spans 14 amino acids. V was shortened by 0 bases and J by 5 bases, with 10 bases between the two germline ends. The CDR3 nucleotides read TGTGCCAGCAGCCAAGATACCGGGAGGACTGAAGCTTTCTTT. As protein: CASSQDTGRTEAFF.

This chain connects TRBV9 to TRBJ1-2, with 10 bases matching TRBD1. The CDR3 runs 14 residues. The germline V gene has CDR1 SGDLS and CDR2 YYNGEE. The V and J ends lost 2 bases and 8 bases, in that order; junction bases with no gene match: 6. The CDR3 region has the DNA TGTGCCAGCAGCGTCGAGACAGGGGGCAGGGGCTACACCTTC. It encodes CASSVETGGRGYTF.

In regard to this clone: This CDR3 is also generated by other DNA sequences in the sample. The genes are TRBV11-3 and TRBJ2-3; no clear D. The V gene's germline CDR1 is SGHNT and CDR2 YENEEA. This CDR3 contains 14 residues. Deletions cut 5 bases from V and 1 base from J, with 10 bases between. The CDR3 protein is CASSLGWGTDTQYF. The DNA for the CDR3 is TGTGCCAGCAGCCTCGGGTGGGGCACAGATACGCAGTATTTT.

This clone appeared once. The chain combines TRBV13 with TRBJ1-5; 12 nucleotides line up with TRBD1. The trim removed 4 bases at V and 5 bases at J, leaving 3 bases unmatched. The CDR3 is 15 residues long. Per the germline V gene, CDR1 is PRHDT and CDR2 is FYEKMQ (reference sequence). The CDR3 sequence is CASSSGQGAHQPQHF. DNA of the CDR3: TGTGCCAGCAGCTCGGGACAGGGGGCTCATCAGCCCCAGCATTTT.

The rearrangement uses TRBV6-5 and TRBJ2-5; no reliable D call. Trimming shortened V by 7 bases and J by 7 bases, and 10 bases separated the two germline ends. This CDR3 has 11 residues. Germline V CDR1 and CDR2: MNHEY, SVGAGI. The CDR3 loop reads CASNIPGTQYF. In DNA, the CDR3 is TGTGCCAGCAACATCCCTGGGACCCAGTACTTC.

This clone was recorded a few times. The rearrangement links TRBV21-1 to TRBJ1-1; TRBD1 is taken as the D call from the table, unchecked against the DNA. TRBV21-1 corresponds to a pseudogene. There are 17 residues in the CDR3. Written as DNA, the CDR3 is TGTGCCAGCAGCAAACCAGGGGCAGAATGGGTGCGCACTGAAGCTTTCTTT. Its protein product is CASSKPGAEWVRTEAFF.

The chain has TRBV11-2 and TRBJ2-2; possible D gene TRBD2, 6 bases. Germline V CDR1 and CDR2: SGHAT, FQNNGV. Trimming removed 3 bases from V and 6 bases from J, with 17 bases in between. CDR3 length equals 16 residues. The DNA of the CDR3 is TGTGCCAGCAGCTTGAGTGGAAGGGGCGGGGCCGGGGAGCTGTTTTTT. Protein: CASSLSGRGGAGELFF.

The genes are TRBV2 and TRBJ1-2; D is perhaps TRBD1 (5 bases). Germline loops: CDR1 SNHLY, CDR2 FYNNEI. This CDR3 has 14 amino acids. V dropped 2 bases and J dropped 2 bases, with 9 bases sitting between them. The CDR3 is CASSEPGLNYGYTF. In DNA, the CDR3 is TGTGCCAGCAGTGAACCAGGGCTCAACTATGGCTACACCTTC.

As concerns this clone: Relative to the germline gene, one junction end is altered; a read error may explain this. This chain links TRBV7-7 with TRBJ2-5; D not resolved. CDR1 and CDR2 from the germline V gene are SSHAT and FNYEAQ (reference sequence). This CDR3 has 15 residues. The DNA for the CDR3 is TGTGCTAGCAGCTTAATAGGCGGCCCCCAAGAGACCCAGTACTTC. This translates into CASSLIGGPQETQYF.

The sample holds a few counts of this clone. This rearrangement joins TRBV4-1 to TRBJ1-1; 7 bases are shared with TRBD1. In germline, CDR1 is MGHRA, CDR2 YSYEKL. The junction had 2 bases not matched to a gene; V was cut back by 4 bases and J by 0 bases. CDR3 size: 14 residues. The CDR3 DNA sequence: TGCGCCAGCAGCCCCGACAGGGTGAACACTGAAGCTTTCTTT. As protein: CASSPDRVNTEAFF.

The rearrangement joins TRBV18 to TRBJ1-3; D uncertain. The CDR3 consists of 17 residues. Germline-derived CDR1 and CDR2 are KGHSH and LQKENI. The V end lost 0 bases, the J end lost 3 bases, and 15 bases lay between the germline ends. DNA for the CDR3: TGTGCCAGCTCACCACCGCGCGAGGGAGTGGGTGGAAACACCATATATTTT. This sequence encodes CASSPPREGVGGNTIYF.

The rearrangement joins TRBV19 to TRBJ2-2, with D uncertain. V was clipped by 7 bases and J by 0 bases, with 9 bases between them. The CDR3 has 14 residues. Germline V CDR1 and CDR2: LNHDA, SQIVND (reference sequence). The CDR3 DNA sequence: TGTGCCAGTAACCCGGGCGCGAACACCGGGGAGCTGTTTTTT. This translates into CASNPGANTGELFF.

The genes are TRBV7-9 and TRBJ1-4; 9 positions match TRBD1. This CDR3 has 15 residues. Germline loops: CDR1 SEHNR, CDR2 FQNEAQ (reference sequence). Losses at the gene ends were 3 bases for V and 7 bases for J; bases not matched to a gene: 6. The CDR3 loop reads CASSLSTGGFEKLFF. The CDR3 nucleotides are TGTGCCAGCAGCTTGTCGACAGGGGGGTTTGAAAAACTGTTTTTT.

On this clone itself: This same CDR3 is encoded by further DNA sequences in the sample. The chain recombines TRBV5-1 with TRBJ2-2; TRBD1 might be the D (6 bases). From germline, CDR1 is SGHRS and CDR2 YFSETQ. The CDR3 sequence is 16 residues long. Trimming removed 4 bases at V and 0 bases at J, with 13 bases between. This CDR3 reads CASSPRQATNTGELFF. CDR3 nucleotides: TGCGCCAGCAGCCCCAGACAGGCCACGAACACCGGGGAGCTGTTTTTT.

This sequence joins TRBV28 and TRBJ2-2; no clear D. Germline CDR1 reads MDHEN; CDR2 reads SYDVKM. The CDR3 extends over 13 amino acids. V was trimmed by 4 bases and J by 0 bases, leaving 3 bases between them. CDR3 nucleotides: TGTGCCAGCAGTTACCCGAACACCGGGGAGCTGTTTTTT. It encodes CASSYPNTGELFF.

V and J are TRBV20-1 and TRBJ2-7; weak D call: TRBD1 (6 bases). V lost 6 bases and J 4 bases, leaving 10 bases between the germline ends. The CDR3 loop spans 11 amino acids. Germline V gene lookup returns CDR1 DFQATT and CDR2 SNEGSKA (reference sequence). The CDR3 sequence is CSAGQLYEQYF. The CDR3 nucleotides read TGCAGTGCCGGACAGCTTTACGAGCAGTACTTC.

The chain links TRBV6-2 or TRBV6-3 to TRBJ2-3; D may be TRBD1 (6 bases). Trimming shortened V by 2 bases and J by 0 bases, and 12 bases separated the two germline ends. CDR3 size: 16 residues. From germline, CDR1 is MNHEY and CDR2 SVGEGT. CDR3 DNA: TGTGCCAGCAGTTACGAACAGGGCACTAGCACAGATACGCAGTATTTT. Translated: CASSYEQGTSTDTQYF.

The chain combines TRBV15 with TRBJ1-1; D is uncertain. The CDR3 length is 14 residues. Germline CDR1 and CDR2: LNHNV and YYDKDF (reference sequence). Trimming shortened V by 4 bases and J by 3 bases, and 12 bases separated the two germline ends. The CDR3 here is CATSIKRAYTEAFF. For the CDR3, the DNA is TGTGCCACCAGCATCAAACGGGCTTACACTGAAGCTTTCTTT.

The rearrangement joins TRBV6-6 to TRBJ1-5; D is possibly TRBD1 (6 bases). The CDR3 contains 12 residues. The ends were cut back, 9 bases at V and 3 bases at J, with 9 bases in the middle. Germline loops: CDR1 MNHNY, CDR2 SVGAGI (reference sequence). CDR3 amino acids: CASGQPNQPQHF. The CDR3, as DNA: TGTGCCAGTGGACAGCCCAATCAGCCCCAGCATTTT.

The CDR3 is CAWAGGVLDSGANVLTF. As DNA, the CDR3 is TGTGCCTGGGCTGGCGGGGTCTTGGACTCTGGGGCCAACGTCCTGACTTTC. The V call is TRBV30, the J call TRBJ2-6; D is perhaps TRBD2 (6 bases). The germline gives CDR1 GTSNPN, CDR2 SVGIG (reference sequence). The CDR3 is 17 residues long. Between the trimmed V and J ends, which lost 5 bases and 0 bases, there was a span of 17 bases.